What follows are 14 T cell receptor beta chains derived from one specimen sequenced in a study of blood T cell repertoires in COVID-19. Profiling relied on immunoSEQ multiplex PCR, and the TCRdb table lists in-frame clones only, not all of them. The repertoire holds around 180,000 clones, with around 90% as singletons. The sequencing input was peripheral blood. The receptor source for this set is a man between 60 and 75 years old with acute or convalescent COVID-19.

This clone was counted between two and nine times. This chain connects TRBV12-5 to TRBJ2-2; D is perhaps TRBD2 (5 bases). Trimming removed 2 bases from V and 2 bases from J, with 12 bases in between. Germline V gene data show CDR1 as LGHNT and CDR2 as FRNRAP. The CDR3 runs to 16 residues. The CDR3 bases are TGTGCTAGTGGTTTGCCCATCAGCGGAAACACCGGGGAGCTGTTTTTT. This codes for CASGLPISGNTGELFF.

The chain carries TRBV6-2 or TRBV6-3 and TRBJ1-4; TRBD1 matches 8 bases. The length of the CDR3 is 15 residues. CDR1 and CDR2 from the germline V gene are MNHEY and SVGEGT. J was trimmed by 2 bases and V by 2 bases; bases with no gene match: 1. CDR3 in amino acids: CASSYQGATNEKLFF. Here the CDR3 DNA reads TGTGCCAGCAGTTACCAGGGGGCTACTAATGAAAAACTGTTTTTT.

The chain is built from TRBV4-2 and TRBJ1-3; a weak D match, TRBD1 (6 bases). Germline V CDR1 and CDR2: LGHNA, YNFKEQ. V lost 3 bases and J lost 0, with 9 bases in between. CDR3 length: 15 amino acids. CDR3 amino acids: CASSQTGISGNTIYF. The CDR3 region has the DNA TGTGCCAGCAGCCAGACAGGTATCTCTGGAAACACCATATATTTT.

V and J are TRBV3-1 (or the pseudogene TRBV3-2) and TRBJ1-1, with no clear D. CDR3 length equals 15 residues. V lost 4 bases, J lost 2 bases, and 14 bases lay in between. In germline, CDR1 is LGHDT, CDR2 YNNKEL (reference sequence). The DNA for the CDR3 is TGTGCCAGCAGCCCCTCCGACAAGCCAAACACTGAAGCTTTCTTT. Residues: CASSPSDKPNTEAFF.

The rearrangement uses TRBV19 and TRBJ1-4, with D unresolved. Trimming removed 1 base from V and 3 bases from J, with 12 bases in between. The CDR3 runs 16 residues. The germline V gene has CDR1 LNHDA and CDR2 SQIVND (reference sequence). CDR3 sequence (DNA): TGTGCCAGTAGTATAGTACATCGGGTTGCTAATGAAAAACTGTTTTTT. Translating it yields CASSIVHRVANEKLFF.

The V gene is TRBV3-1 (or the pseudogene TRBV3-2), the J gene TRBJ1-2; weak D call: TRBD1 (5 bases). This CDR3 is 14 amino acids long. V gave up 3 bases and J gave up 4 bases, with 12 bases separating them. The germline gives CDR1 LGHDT, CDR2 YNNKEL (reference sequence). The DNA for the CDR3 is TGTGCCAGCAGCCATGCGCAGGGTACCTATGGCTACACCTTC. Its translation is CASSHAQGTYGYTF.

This rearrangement joins TRBV11-3 to TRBJ2-7; no definite D call. The CDR3 sequence is 12 residues long. The V and J ends lost 3 bases and 3 bases respectively, with 6 bases between them. Germline CDR1 SGHNT, CDR2 YENEEA. In nucleotides, the CDR3 is TGTGCCAGCAGCTTGTCCTTCTACGAGCAGTACTTC. It translates to CASSLSFYEQYF. Using reference TRBV11-3 and TRBJ2-7 for the parts outside the CDR3, the full variable domain is EAGVVQSPRYKIIEKKQPVAFWCNPISGHNTLYWYLQNLGQGPELLIRYENEEAVDDSQLPKDRFSAERLKGVDSTLKIQPAELGDSAVYLCASSLSFYEQYFGPGTRLTVT.

The table lists this clone with a count of one. This sequence joins TRBV30 and TRBJ2-5, with D perhaps TRBD1 (6 bases). The CDR3 sequence is 13 residues long. V was shortened by 0 bases and J by 1 base, with 6 bases between the two germline ends. Per germline, CDR1 GTSNPN and CDR2 SVGIG (reference sequence). The CDR3 loop is CAWSVDSQETQYF. The CDR3 region has the DNA TGTGCCTGGAGTGTGGACAGCCAAGAGACCCAGTACTTC.

The DNA of the CDR3 is TGCACCAGCAGCCCGCCCCCACTAGCGGGGGGGAGGTACGAGCAGTACGTC. This sequence encodes CTSSPPPLAGGRYEQYV. The gene calls are TRBV1 and TRBJ2-7; TRBD2, as called in the table, went unchecked against the DNA. TRBV1 is flagged as a pseudogene. The CDR3 length is 17 residues.

This clone appeared a few times. This rearrangement joins TRBV24-1 to TRBJ1-1; D perhaps matches TRBD1 (5 bases). There are 12 residues in the CDR3. CDR1 KGHDR and CDR2 SFDVKD come from the germline V gene. Trimming shortened V by 9 bases and J by 4 bases, and 11 bases separated the two germline ends. The CDR3 sequence: CATRGRATEAFF. The DNA of the CDR3 is TGTGCCACCCGGGGGAGGGCCACTGAAGCTTTCTTT.

This rearrangement joins TRBV7-9 to TRBJ2-1; 10 positions agree with TRBD1. J was trimmed by 7 bases and V by 7 bases; bases with no gene match: 7. The CDR3 runs 14 residues. Germline lookup yields CDR1 SEHNR and CDR2 FQNEAQ (reference sequence). CDR3 sequence: CASTQLGQGNEQFF. The DNA of the CDR3 is TGTGCCAGCACCCAACTGGGACAGGGGAATGAGCAGTTCTTC.

CDR3 region: CASRRLAANTGELFF. The CDR3, as DNA: TGTGCCAGCAGAAGACTAGCGGCGAACACCGGGGAGCTGTTTTTT. The V and J genes are TRBV7-8 and TRBJ2-2, with 9 bases fitting TRBD2. J was trimmed by 0 bases and V by 6 bases; bases with no gene match: 2. CDR1 and CDR2 from the germline V gene are SGHVS and FQNEAQ. The CDR3 has 15 amino acids.

The chain links TRBV6-5 to TRBJ2-2; possibly TRBD2 for D (6 bases). In germline, CDR1 is MNHEY, CDR2 SVGAGI. The CDR3 totals 14 residues. V dropped 5 bases and J dropped 2 bases, with 9 bases sitting between them. The CDR3 DNA reads TGTGCCAGCAGTCCGGGACTTAACACCGGGGAGCTGTTTTTT. Its translation: CASSPGLNTGELFF.

V gene TRBV19 combines with J gene TRBJ1-3; unclear D gene. Trimming took 3 bases from V and 1 from J, leaving 10 bases between them. Germline lookup yields CDR1 LNHDA and CDR2 SQIVND (reference sequence). This CDR3 spans 15 amino acids. CDR3 in amino acids: CASSIWSQSGNTIYF. In DNA form, the CDR3 reads TGTGCCAGTAGTATTTGGAGCCAGTCTGGAAACACCATATATTTT.